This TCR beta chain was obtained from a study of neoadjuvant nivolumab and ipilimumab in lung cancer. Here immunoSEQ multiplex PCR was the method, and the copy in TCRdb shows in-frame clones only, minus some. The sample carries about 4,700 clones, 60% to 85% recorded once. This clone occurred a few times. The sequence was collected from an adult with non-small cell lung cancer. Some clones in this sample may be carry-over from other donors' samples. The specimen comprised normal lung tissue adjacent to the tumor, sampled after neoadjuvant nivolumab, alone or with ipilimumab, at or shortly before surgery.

Here the CDR3 DNA reads TGTGCCAGCAGTTCAAACTACAAGGCTGAAGCTTTCTTT. It codes for CASSSNYKAEAFF. The chain recombines TRBV6-5 with TRBJ1-1, with D hard to call. Germline V lookup: CDR1 MNHEY, CDR2 SVGAGI. V lost 4 bases to trimming and J lost 6 bases, with 12 bases between them. The CDR3 covers 13 residues.